The subject of this entry is one TCR beta chain. Its antigen is currently unknown. Investigators isolated RNA and reverse transcribed it into cDNA to act as the sequencing template. The data were produced by immunoSEQ multiplex PCR, yet TCRdb's version contains in-frame clones alone and is incomplete. The sample contains some 150,000 clones, more than 55% of which appear only once. This CDR3 spans 15 amino acids. Trimming stripped 0 bases from V and 2 bases from J, with 12 bases between. Per the germline V gene, CDR1 is SGDLS and CDR2 is YYNGEE. These data belong to a study of CD8+ T cells in alopecia areata. Findings and caveats of the study: Across lesional scalp, and particularly alopecia totalis/universalis, clonality surpassed that of normal scalp. TCR sharing across patients was less clear than in mice, possibly HLA-related.

The chain uses TRBV9 and TRBJ2-7; D is undetermined. The specimen was CD8+ T cells sorted from blood. The TCR was taken from a human donor in good health. The CDR3 spells CASSVDYQTPYEQYF. The CDR3 DNA reads TGTGCCAGCAGCGTAGACTACCAAACACCCTACGAGCAGTACTTC.